One and the same sample provided the 22 T cell receptor beta chains below, sequenced in a study of CD8+ T cells in alopecia areata. Treatment indicated: oral pan-JAK inhibitor, 5-10 mg twice daily. Extracted RNA was reverse transcribed, and the resulting cDNA served as sequencing template. Method: immunoSEQ multiplex PCR; TCRdb's copy keeps in-frame clones and lacks some. The table lists a few hundred thousand clones, roughly two fifths of them singletons, with 0.48% in the top ten. Here the sequenced sample was CD4+ T cells sorted from blood, taken around week 31, from a patient treated with tofacitinib. All receptors come from a human donor with alopecia areata.

The rearrangement joins TRBV11-3 to TRBJ2-5; D tentatively fits TRBD1 or TRBD2 (5 bases each). The CDR3 runs 14 residues. The V gene lost 5 bases and the J gene lost 3 bases, with 13 bases spanning the gap. In germline, CDR1 is SGHNT, CDR2 YENEEA. CDR3 protein: CASSGGDLKETQYF. CDR3 nucleotide sequence: TGTGCCAGCAGCGGGGGAGACTTAAAAGAGACCCAGTACTTC.

This clone has only a few counts. J is TRBJ2-7 and V is TRBV5-1; possibly TRBD1 or TRBD2 for D (5 bases each). CDR3 length equals 12 residues. Trimming pared 0 bases from V and 5 bases from J, leaving 6 bases between. The germline V gene has CDR1 SGHRS and CDR2 YFSETQ. The CDR3 coding sequence is TGCGCCAGCAGCTTGGGGGGACACGAGCAGTACTTC. Translating it yields CASSLGGHEQYF. Full variable domain (remainder filled in from reference TRBV5-1 and TRBJ2-7): KAGVTQTPRYLIKTRGQQVTLSCSPISGHRSVSWYQQTPGQGLQFLFEYFSETQRNKGNFPGRFSGRQFSNSRSEMNVSTLELGDSALYLCASSLGGHEQYFGPGTRLTVT.

The J gene is TRBJ2-1, the V gene TRBV5-1; the match to TRBD1 covers 10 bases. This CDR3 has 16 amino acids. J gave up 8 bases and V 3 bases, and 11 bases lay outside the gene matches. Germline V gives CDR1 SGHRS, CDR2 YFSETQ. The CDR3 spells CASSYAGTGEWDEQFF. The CDR3 nucleotides read TGCGCCAGCAGCTATGCGGGGACAGGGGAGTGGGATGAGCAGTTCTTC.

This clone was seen more than once but under ten times. The rearrangement uses TRBV19 and TRBJ1-1, with a possible D match to TRBD1 (6 bases). CDR1 and CDR2 from the germline V gene are LNHDA and SQIVND (reference sequence). V gave up 10 bases and J gave up 1 base, with 16 bases separating them. The CDR3 has 14 residues. DNA for the CDR3: TGTGCCACGATCGGTGGGGGCTGGAACACTGAAGCTTTCTTT. It yields the protein CATIGGGWNTEAFF.

This clone was counted between two and nine times. The chain is built from TRBV5-4 and TRBJ1-4, with 9 bases aligning to TRBD1. CDR1 and CDR2 from the germline V gene are SGHNT and YYREEE (reference sequence). The CDR3 spans 15 residues. V shed 5 bases, J shed 10 bases, and the junction held 12 bases outside the gene matches. For the CDR3, the DNA is TGTGCCAGCAGTTCCAACCGGGACAGGGATTTAAAACTGTTTTTT. Translating gives CASSSNRDRDLKLFF. The whole variable domain, remainder taken from reference TRBV5-4 and TRBJ1-4, is ETGVTQSPTHLIKTRGQQVTLRCSSQSGHNTVSWYQQALGQGPQFIFQYYREEENGRGNFPPRFSGLQFPNYSSELNVNALELDDSALYLCASSSNRDRDLKLFFGSGTQLSVL.

This clone was counted a few times. This sequence joins TRBV5-1 and TRBJ2-3; 12 positions agree with TRBD2. CDR1 SGHRS and CDR2 YFSETQ come from the germline V gene. This CDR3 is built from 17 residues. With 5 bases clipped from V and 4 bases from J, the junction kept 11 bases outside the gene matches. In DNA form, the CDR3 reads TGCGCCAGCAGGCAGACTAGCGGGAGCCCCGGGGCAGATACGCAGTATTTT. Its protein is CASRQTSGSPGADTQYF.

The chain's CDR3 is CAWTVRGQAYGYTF. The CDR3 region has the DNA TGTGCCTGGACCGTCAGGGGGCAGGCTTATGGCTACACCTTC. This rearrangement joins TRBV30 to TRBJ1-2; TRBD1 matches 8 bases. CDR1 GTSNPN and CDR2 SVGIG come from the germline V gene (reference sequence). V shed 4 bases and J 5 bases; nucleotides not matched to a gene: 9. The CDR3 consists of 14 residues.

This clone was found a few times. This chain links TRBV2 with TRBJ1-1, with 7 nucleotides matching TRBD1. The CDR3 spans 14 residues. Per the germline V gene, CDR1 is SNHLY and CDR2 is FYNNEI. Germline trimming cut 9 bases from V and 0 bases from J; bases unmatched to any gene: 7. The CDR3 here is CASTDRDMNTEAFF. Here the CDR3 DNA reads TGTGCCAGTACCGACAGGGACATGAACACTGAAGCTTTCTTT.

The chain recombines TRBV19 with TRBJ2-2; D gene uncertain. V was trimmed by 4 bases and J by 6 bases, leaving 12 bases between them. The CDR3 consists of 14 residues. Germline V CDR1 and CDR2: LNHDA, SQIVND (reference sequence). The CDR3 nucleotides are TGTGCCAGTAGTAACGACCCTTTTGCCGGGGAGCTGTTTTTT. It codes for CASSNDPFAGELFF.

The V and J genes are TRBV2 and TRBJ2-1, with 8 bases fitting TRBD1. CDR3 size: 15 residues. CDR1 is SNHLY, CDR2 FYNNEI, per germline. V trimming: 6 bases; J trimming: 2 bases; junction bases outside the gene matches: 6. The CDR3 region has the DNA TGTGCCAGCAGCGCAGACAGGGGAGCCTACAATGAGCAGTTCTTC. This sequence encodes CASSADRGAYNEQFF.

This clone was seen a few times. The V and J genes are TRBV19 and TRBJ1-1; TRBD1 agrees at 8 bases. This CDR3 spans 15 amino acids. Germline loops: CDR1 LNHDA, CDR2 SQIVND (reference sequence). The V segment lost 4 bases and the J segment 1 base; nucleotides outside the gene matches: 5. For the CDR3, the DNA is TGTGCCAGTAGTACCTCCGGACAGGGGAACACTGAAGCTTTCTTT. Translated: CASSTSGQGNTEAFF.

The chain employs TRBV6-5 and TRBJ1-5; TRBD1 matches at 7 bases. V was pared by 0 bases and J by 2 bases, with 4 bases of the junction left unmatched. Germline-derived CDR1 and CDR2 are MNHEY and SVGAGI. The CDR3 extends over 16 amino acids. The CDR3 is CASSYSARGGNQPQHF. The CDR3 region has the DNA TGTGCCAGCAGTTACTCGGCCAGGGGGGGCAATCAGCCCCAGCATTTT.

The V gene is TRBV4-1, the J gene TRBJ2-2; TRBD1 matches at 7 bases. CDR1 MGHRA and CDR2 YSYEKL come from the germline V gene. This CDR3 has 15 residues. The V gene end was trimmed by 1 base and the J gene end by 4 bases; junction bases not matched to a gene: 3. The DNA of the CDR3 is TGCGCCAGCAGCCAAGGAACAGGGGTCACCGGGGAGCTGTTTTTT. Its translation is CASSQGTGVTGELFF.

This clone was detected ten times or more. This chain connects TRBV5-5 to TRBJ1-3, with 7 nucleotides matching TRBD1. The CDR3 covers 16 residues. Trimming at V came to 3 bases and at J to 4 bases, leaving 10 bases not matched to a gene. The germline gives CDR1 SGHKS, CDR2 YYEKEE (reference sequence). CDR3 residues: CASSYHDRASGNTIYF. The CDR3 region has the DNA TGTGCCAGCAGCTACCACGACAGGGCAAGCGGAAACACCATATATTTT.

The chain uses TRBV30 and TRBJ2-7; D ambiguous. Germline V gene sequence: CDR1 GTSNPN, CDR2 SVGIG (reference sequence). Trimming removed 4 bases at V and 2 bases at J, with 9 bases between. CDR3 size: 12 residues. The CDR3 sequence: CAWTPGAYEQYF. CDR3 DNA: TGTGCCTGGACCCCCGGAGCCTACGAGCAGTACTTC.

The chain carries TRBV30 and TRBJ1-6; a weak D match, TRBD1 (5 bases). V lost 0 bases and J 11 bases, leaving 11 bases between the germline ends. Per the germline V gene, CDR1 is GTSNPN and CDR2 is SVGIG (reference sequence). The CDR3 has 13 residues. The CDR3 coding sequence is TGTGCCTGGAGTGTTGACCTCAGGGCACCCCTCCACTTT. This sequence encodes CAWSVDLRAPLHF.

The V gene is TRBV5-1, the J gene TRBJ1-5; 7 nucleotides match TRBD1. This CDR3 has 14 residues. The germline gives CDR1 SGHRS, CDR2 YFSETQ. Germline trimming cut 6 bases from V and 3 bases from J; bases unmatched to any gene: 6. The CDR3 sequence: CASTPGQNNQPQHF. As DNA, the CDR3 is TGCGCCAGCACCCCGGGACAGAACAATCAGCCCCAGCATTTT.

The chain has TRBV6-5 and TRBJ2-7, with 12 bases fitting TRBD1. Germline CDR1 MNHEY, CDR2 SVGAGI. The length of the CDR3 is 14 residues. Trimming cost V 6 bases and J 6 bases; bases outside gene matches: 6. CDR3 sequence: CASRPRDRGLEQYF. CDR3 DNA sequence: TGTGCCAGCAGACCCCGGGACAGGGGGCTCGAGCAGTACTTC.

CDR3 loop: CAWSLGGYTF. DNA for the CDR3: TGTGCCTGGAGCTTGGGTGGCTACACCTTC. The chain couples TRBV30 to TRBJ1-2; no clear D gene. The ends were cut back, 3 bases at V and 7 bases at J, with 6 bases in the middle. The germline CDR1 and CDR2 sequences are GTSNPN and SVGIG (reference sequence). The CDR3 has 10 amino acids.

This clone has just a few counts. The chain links TRBV30 to TRBJ2-3; 9 bases are shared with TRBD2. The germline V gene has CDR1 GTSNPN and CDR2 SVGIG (reference sequence). V trimming: 2 bases; J trimming: 10 bases; junction bases outside the gene matches: 19. The CDR3 length is 17 residues. CDR3 coding DNA: TGTGCCTGGAGTTACACGAATCTAGCGGGGAGAGGAGTGTCGCAGTATTTT. Translating gives CAWSYTNLAGRGVSQYF.

The CDR3: CASSGQGETPQHF. The CDR3 DNA follows: TGTGCCAGCAGCGGACAGGGGGAGACGCCCCAGCATTTT. V is TRBV2 and J is TRBJ1-5, with TRBD1 identical over 10 bases. The germline CDR1 and CDR2 sequences are SNHLY and FYNNEI. The CDR3 runs 13 residues. V dropped 6 bases and J dropped 9; count of bases not matched to a gene: 5. Combining the CDR3 with reference TRBV2 and TRBJ1-5 gives the whole variable domain EPEVTQTPSHQVTQMGQEVILRCVPISNHLYFYWYRQILGQKVEFLVSFYNNEISEKSEIFDDQFSVERPDGSNFTLKIRSTKLEDSAMYFCASSGQGETPQHFGDGTRLSIL.

This clone turned up a few times. The V gene is TRBV5-6, the J gene TRBJ2-5; D gene ambiguous. The V end was cut by 2 bases, the J end by 5 bases, with 10 bases between. Per germline, CDR1 SGHDT and CDR2 YYEEEE. The CDR3 contains 13 residues. CDR3 protein: CASSFQEVETQYF. CDR3 bases: TGTGCCAGCAGCTTTCAGGAAGTGGAGACCCAGTACTTC.